These 9 T cell receptor beta chains were all obtained from the same sample, sequenced in a study of monozygotic twins with inflammatory bowel disease. TCRdb reworked the 5' RACE reads into one entry per CDR3 protein, no DNA. Here the sample table reports around 380,000 distinct CDR3 sequences. Sequencing used blood. Receptors were obtained from a human donor with ulcerative colitis or Crohn's disease, or a healthy co-twin of an affected twin (not recorded which).

This chain joins TRBV10-3 and TRBJ2-3; TCRdb lists TRBD1, though no DNA is available to test this call. Germline values: CDR1 ENHRY, CDR2 SYGVKD. CDR3 length equals 18 residues. The CDR3: CAISESRSRGTGTDTQYF.

The rearrangement uses TRBV3-1 and TRBJ2-7; TCRdb selects TRBD1, and the lack of DNA leaves this call unchecked. CDR1 is LGHDT and CDR2 is YNNKEL in the germline V gene (reference sequence). The CDR3 covers 16 residues. CDR3 in amino acids: CASSQDPSGGPYEQYF.

The chain couples TRBV10-3 to TRBJ1-5. The CDR3 is 15 residues long. Per germline, CDR1 ENHRY and CDR2 SYGVKD. The CDR3 reads CAISEERYSNQPQHF.

The chain links TRBV20-1 to TRBJ1-4. The CDR3 contains 15 residues. Germline CDR1 is DFQATT and CDR2 is SNEGSKA (reference sequence). The CDR3 region is CSARDSGETNEKLFF.

The chain has TRBV4-3 and TRBJ2-1; TCRdb's D call of TRBD2 is untestable without DNA. Germline values: CDR1 LGHNA, CDR2 YSLEER. CDR3 size: 16 residues. The CDR3 loop reads CASSQDFVLAGKGQFF.

The chain joins TRBV29-1 to TRBJ2-5; the TCRdb call, TRBD2, lacks DNA for checking. The CDR3 runs 14 residues. Per the germline V gene, CDR1 is SQVTM and CDR2 is ANQGSEA. CDR3 in amino acids: CSVAPGLVRETQYF.

This sequence joins TRBV30 and TRBJ1-6. Looked up from germline, CDR1 is GTSNPN and CDR2 is SVGIG (reference sequence). This CDR3 has 20 amino acids. The CDR3: CAWSSKGGMRGFSGNSPLHF.

This chain connects TRBV5-1 to TRBJ1-1; no DNA is available, so the TRBD1 call from TCRdb remains unchecked. CDR1 is SGHRS, CDR2 YFSETQ, per germline. The CDR3 has 15 amino acids. This CDR3 reads CASSSEAPGVRGAFF.

The chain couples TRBV5-4 to TRBJ1-4; lacking DNA, the TRBD1 call made by TCRdb goes unchecked. Germline CDR1 reads SGHNT; CDR2 reads YYREEE (reference sequence). This CDR3 comprises 14 residues. The CDR3 loop is CASSLGGAQEKLFF.